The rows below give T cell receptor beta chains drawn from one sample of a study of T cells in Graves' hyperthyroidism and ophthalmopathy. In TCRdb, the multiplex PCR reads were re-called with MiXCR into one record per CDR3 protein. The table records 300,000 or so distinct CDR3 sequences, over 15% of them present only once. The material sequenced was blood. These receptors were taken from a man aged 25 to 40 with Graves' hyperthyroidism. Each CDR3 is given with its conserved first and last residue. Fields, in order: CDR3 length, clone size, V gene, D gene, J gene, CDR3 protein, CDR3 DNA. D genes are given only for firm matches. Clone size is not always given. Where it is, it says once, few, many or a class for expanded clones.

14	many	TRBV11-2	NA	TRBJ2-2	CASSLLIRTGELFF	TGTGCCAGCAGCTTATTGATTCGCACCGGGGAGCTGTTTTTT
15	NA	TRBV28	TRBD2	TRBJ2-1	CASSLTSATYNEQFF	TGTGCCAGCAGTTTAACTAGCGCAACCTACAATGAGCAGTTCTTC
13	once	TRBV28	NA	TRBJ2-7	CASRVDRYHEQYF	TGTGCCAGCAGAGTTGACAGGTACCACGAGCAGTACTTC
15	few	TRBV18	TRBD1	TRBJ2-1	CASSQDRGRSNEQFF	TGTGCCAGCTCCCAGGACAGGGGAAGAAGCAATGAGCAGTTCTTC
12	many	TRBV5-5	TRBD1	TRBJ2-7	CASSSNRGEQYF	TGTGCCAGCAGCTCAAACAGGGGCGAGCAGTACTTC
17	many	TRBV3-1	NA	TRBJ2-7	CASSQVATGRVSYEQYF	TGTGCCAGCAGCCAAGTGGCCACGGGGCGGGTCTCCTACGAGCAGTACTTC
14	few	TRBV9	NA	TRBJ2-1	CASSGGEPRNEQFF	TGTGCCAGCAGCGGAGGGGAACCAAGGAATGAGCAGTTCTTC
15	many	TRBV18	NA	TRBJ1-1	CASSSTQGTNTEAFF	TGTGCCAGCTCTAGCACCCAGGGGACTAACACTGAAGCTTTCTTT
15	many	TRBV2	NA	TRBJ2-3	CASSERQLVTDTQYF	TGTGCCAGCAGCGAAAGGCAGCTAGTCACAGATACGCAGTATTTT
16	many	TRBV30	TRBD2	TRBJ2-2	CAWTFSGGINTGELFF	TGTGCCTGGACCTTCTCCGGGGGGATCAACACCGGGGAGCTGTTTTTT
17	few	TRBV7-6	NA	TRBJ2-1	CASSVRAGGSPYNEQFF	TGTGCCAGCAGCGTCAGGGCAGGTGGCTCACCCTACAATGAGCAGTTCTTC
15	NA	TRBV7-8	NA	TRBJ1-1	CASSLSGVGYTEAFF	TGTGCCAGCAGCTTATCGGGGGTGGGGTACACTGAAGCTTTCTTT
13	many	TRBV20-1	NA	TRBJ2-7	CSAAGAPFYEQYF	TGCAGTGCGGCGGGGGCTCCCTTCTACGAGCAGTACTTC
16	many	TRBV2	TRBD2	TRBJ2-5	CASSLTSGRPQETQYF	TGTGCCAGCAGTTTGACTAGCGGGAGGCCCCAAGAGACCCAGTACTTC
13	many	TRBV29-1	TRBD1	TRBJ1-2	CSVERGQSYGYTF	TGCAGCGTTGAAAGGGGGCAGAGCTATGGCTACACCTTC
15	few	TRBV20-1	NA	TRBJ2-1	CSARPRDSSYNEQFF	TGCAGTGCCAGACCCCGGGACTCGTCCTACAATGAGCAGTTCTTC
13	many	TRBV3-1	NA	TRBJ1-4	CASSHEDREKLFF	TGTGCCAGCAGCCACGAGGACCGTGAAAAACTGTTTTTT
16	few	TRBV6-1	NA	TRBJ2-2	CASSRAFGEITGELFF	TGTGCCAGCAGCCGGGCGTTTGGAGAAATCACCGGGGAGCTGTTTTTT
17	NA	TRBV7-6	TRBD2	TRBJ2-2	CASSLIRGRGNTGELFF	TGTGCCAGCAGCTTAATTCGCGGGAGGGGGAACACCGGGGAGCTGTTTTTT
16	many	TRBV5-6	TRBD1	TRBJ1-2	CASVSSRTGNSYGYTF	TGTGCCAGCGTTTCCTCTCGGACAGGGAATTCCTATGGCTACACCTTC